This T cell receptor beta chain emerged from a study of blood T cell repertoires in COVID-19. The ends lost 5 bases at V and 5 bases at J; junction bases unmatched: 5. Looked up from germline, CDR1 is SEHNR and CDR2 is FQNEAQ (reference sequence). The CDR3 runs 13 residues. Profiling relied on immunoSEQ multiplex PCR, and the TCRdb table lists in-frame clones only, not all of them. Of about 100,000 clones listed, roughly 76% are singletons. The sequence derives from a man at least 80 years old with COVID-19, enrolled during active disease. The sample comprised peripheral blood. The V call is TRBV7-9, the J call TRBJ1-1; 7 bases fit TRBD1. The CDR3 spells CASSRNRGTEAFF. In nucleotides, the CDR3 is TGTGCCAGCAGCCGAAACAGGGGAACTGAAGCTTTCTTT.